These 25 T cell receptor beta chains were all obtained from the same sample, sequenced in a study of beta chain features in type 1 diabetes. The entirety of the isolated RNA underwent reverse transcription, so expressed TCRB transcripts were sequenced. Repertoires were generated with immunoSEQ multiplex PCR, while TCRdb's copy carries only in-frame clones and drops some. The repertoire has roughly 400,000 clones, 8.5% to 10% of them found once; the top ten carry roughly 0.54%. Antigens of these TCRs are unknown. Study-wide results and limits: Shorter TCRB CDR3s, moderately but significantly so, marked every one of the four CD4+ subsets in Type 1 diabetes patients.

The sequenced sample consisted of central memory CD4+ T cells from blood. The receptors come from a man aged 25-45 years with type 1 diabetes.

This clone was observed many times. The gene calls are TRBV5-1 and TRBJ1-1; D unresolved. The CDR3 covers 14 residues. Germline V lookup: CDR1 SGHRS, CDR2 YFSETQ. Trimming stripped 0 bases from V and 7 bases from J, with 13 bases between. CDR3 nucleotide sequence: TGCGCCAGCAGCTTGGACGCTCGTGATCTTGAAGCTTTCTTT. Amino acid sequence: CASSLDARDLEAFF.

This clone appeared a few times. This chain connects TRBV7-2 to TRBJ1-5; the D is unclear. The germline V and J ends were trimmed by 0 bases and 7 bases, with 13 bases remaining between them. The CDR3 is 15 residues long. CDR1 SGHTA and CDR2 FQGNSA come from the germline V gene. CDR3 protein: CASSLAAGERQPQHF. The CDR3 region has the DNA TGTGCCAGCAGCTTAGCGGCCGGGGAGCGGCAGCCCCAGCATTTT.

The rearrangement uses TRBV13 and TRBJ1-6; the match to TRBD1 covers 9 bases. Germline lookup yields CDR1 PRHDT and CDR2 FYEKMQ (reference sequence). CDR3 length equals 16 residues. The trim removed 4 bases at V and 2 bases at J, leaving 3 bases unmatched. CDR3 protein: CASSSGQGPYNSPLHF. The DNA of the CDR3 is TGTGCCAGCAGCTCGGGACAGGGCCCCTATAATTCACCCCTCCACTTT.

This CDR3 is CASSLSRHSLEAFF. DNA of the CDR3: TGTGCCAGCAGCTTAAGCAGGCATTCCCTTGAAGCTTTCTTT. The V gene is TRBV5-6, the J gene TRBJ1-1; the D is unclear. The germline CDR1 and CDR2 sequences are SGHDT and YYEEEE. V was pared by 2 bases and J by 7 bases, with 15 bases between. The CDR3 consists of 14 residues.

This rearrangement joins TRBV28 to TRBJ1-3; D possibly corresponds to TRBD1 (6 bases). The germline V and J ends were trimmed by 6 bases and 0 bases, with 9 bases remaining between them. The germline CDR1 and CDR2 sequences are MDHEN and SYDVKM. The CDR3 has 14 amino acids. The CDR3, as DNA: TGTGCCAGCAGCTGGGGGCTCTCTGGAAACACCATATATTTT. Residues: CASSWGLSGNTIYF.

This clone has just a few counts. This chain joins TRBV30 and TRBJ1-1, with D perhaps TRBD1 (5 bases). CDR1 GTSNPN and CDR2 SVGIG come from the germline V gene (reference sequence). Trimming stripped 3 bases from V and 4 bases from J, with 12 bases between. This CDR3 is 13 amino acids long. The CDR3 sequence is CAWRRTGVTEAFF. Written as DNA, the CDR3 is TGTGCCTGGAGACGTACAGGAGTCACTGAAGCTTTCTTT. The whole variable domain, filled in from reference TRBV30 and TRBJ1-1, reads SQTIHQWPATLVQPVGSPLSLECTVEGTSNPNLYWYRQAAGRGLQLLFYSVGIGQISSEVPQNLSASRPQDRQFILSSKKLLLSDSGFYLCAWRRTGVTEAFFGQGTRLTVV.

The chain combines TRBV7-2 with TRBJ2-1; a possible D gene is TRBD1 (6 bases). CDR3 length equals 14 residues. The V and J ends lost 4 bases and 6 bases respectively, with 13 bases between them. The germline V gene has CDR1 SGHTA and CDR2 FQGNSA. As DNA, the CDR3 is TGTGCCAGCAGCTCCCCCGTAGGGGGCAATGAGCAGTTCTTC. The encoded protein is CASSSPVGGNEQFF.

The sample holds a few counts of this clone. V and J are TRBV27 and TRBJ1-2; TRBD1 matches at 9 bases. V was pared by 3 bases and J by 8 bases, with 7 bases of the junction left unmatched. In germline, CDR1 is MNHEY, CDR2 SMNVEV (reference sequence). This CDR3 region has 14 residues. The CDR3 sequence is CASSFRDRVPGYTF. CDR3 DNA: TGTGCCAGCAGTTTCCGGGACAGGGTACCCGGCTACACCTTC.

This chain uses TRBV30 with TRBJ2-5, with D unclear. V lost 2 bases and J 3 bases, leaving 10 bases between the germline ends. The CDR3 runs to 13 residues. CDR1 is GTSNPN and CDR2 is SVGIG in the germline V gene (reference sequence). The CDR3 here is CAWSIGWKETQYF. Here the CDR3 DNA reads TGTGCCTGGAGTATTGGCTGGAAAGAGACCCAGTACTTC.

This chain joins TRBV5-1 and TRBJ2-1; D unresolved. Germline CDR1 reads SGHRS; CDR2 reads YFSETQ. The CDR3 runs to 15 residues. The V gene lost 2 bases and the J gene lost 5 bases, with 14 bases spanning the gap. The CDR3 loop is CASSLGISDNNEQFF. CDR3 sequence (DNA): TGCGCCAGCAGCTTAGGCATCTCGGATAACAATGAGCAGTTCTTC.

This clone was seen more than once but under ten times. The chain combines TRBV25-1 with TRBJ1-1; D call uncertain. Trimming stripped 8 bases from V and 11 bases from J, with 15 bases between. The length of the CDR3 is 11 residues. Germline CDR1 and CDR2: MGHDK and SYGVNS. This CDR3 reads CASQFLRDAFF. For the CDR3, the DNA is TGTGCCAGCCAGTTCCTAAGGGATGCTTTCTTT.

The table lists this clone with many counts. This chain connects TRBV10-3 to TRBJ2-3, with a tentative D call TRBD1 (6 bases). The CDR3 is 17 amino acids. The ends were cut back, 0 bases at V and 2 bases at J, with 15 bases in the middle. Germline assignment: CDR1 ENHRY and CDR2 SYGVKD. The chain's CDR3 is CAISESWQGSFTDTQYF. The CDR3 DNA sequence: TGTGCCATCAGTGAGTCCTGGCAGGGGAGTTTCACAGATACGCAGTATTTT.

This clone has a handful of counts. The chain joins TRBV5-1 to TRBJ2-2, with no clear D. Germline V CDR1 and CDR2: SGHRS, YFSETQ. Deletions cut 1 base from V and 6 bases from J, with 7 bases between. The CDR3 runs 13 residues. CDR3 coding DNA: TGCGCCAGCAGCTTGACTGACGCCGGGGAGCTGTTTTTT. It encodes CASSLTDAGELFF.

This clone came up many times. The chain employs TRBV7-9 and TRBJ1-1; D not resolved. This CDR3 comprises 15 residues. Germline CDR1 SEHNR, CDR2 FQNEAQ (reference sequence). Trimming shortened V by 5 bases and J by 0 bases, and 13 bases separated the two germline ends. DNA for the CDR3: TGTGCCAGCAGCCCGAGCGCTAGAGTGAACACTGAAGCTTTCTTT. It is translated as CASSPSARVNTEAFF.

The sample holds a few counts of this clone. The gene calls are TRBV5-1 and TRBJ1-5; possible D gene TRBD1, 6 bases. CDR3 length equals 15 residues. Trimming pared 0 bases from V and 3 bases from J, leaving 10 bases between. Per germline, CDR1 SGHRS and CDR2 YFSETQ. The CDR3 DNA is TGCGCCAGCAGCTTGGACGGGGGGCACAATCAGCCCCAGCATTTT. It codes for CASSLDGGHNQPQHF.

This clone appeared a few times. This chain joins TRBV27 and TRBJ1-1; D remains ambiguous. Between the trimmed V and J ends, which lost 3 bases and 1 base, there was a span of 12 bases. The CDR3 extends over 15 amino acids. Germline assignment: CDR1 MNHEY and CDR2 SMNVEV (reference sequence). CDR3 nucleotide sequence: TGTGCCAGCAGTTTGGCCGGAGTGAGGAACACTGAAGCTTTCTTT. Protein: CASSLAGVRNTEAFF.

V and J are TRBV6-1 and TRBJ2-1; 11 bases match TRBD2. Germline trimming cut 6 bases from V and 9 bases from J; bases unmatched to any gene: 10. The CDR3 runs to 15 residues. Germline V gives CDR1 MNHNS, CDR2 SASEGT. CDR3: CASREGTSGLSEQFF. CDR3 in DNA: TGTGCCAGCAGGGAGGGGACTAGCGGCCTGAGTGAGCAGTTCTTC.

The chain recombines TRBV4-3 with TRBJ1-3; D remains ambiguous. The ends were cut back, 0 bases at V and 0 bases at J, with 3 bases in the middle. CDR3 length equals 14 residues. Germline V CDR1 and CDR2: LGHNA, YSLEER. The chain's CDR3 is CASSQDHSGNTIYF. The DNA of the CDR3 is TGCGCCAGCAGCCAAGACCACTCTGGAAACACCATATATTTT.

This clone was detected only a few times. The rearrangement uses TRBV11-2 and TRBJ2-5; the D is unclear. The tail of the sequence fits TRBJ2-7 better, so the J call may be wrong. Germline V gene sequence: CDR1 SGHAT, CDR2 FQNNGV. This CDR3 region has 14 residues. CDR3: CASSSDLSSYEQYF. CDR3 coding DNA: TGTGCCAGCAGCTCGGACCTTAGCTCCTACGAGCAGTACTTC.

This clone has just a few counts. This sequence joins TRBV30 and TRBJ1-4; unclear D gene. V was trimmed by 2 bases and J by 3 bases, leaving 10 bases between them. There are 14 residues in the CDR3. The germline V gene has CDR1 GTSNPN and CDR2 SVGIG (reference sequence). The DNA of the CDR3 is TGTGCCTGGAGTAAAGGACGAGCTAATGAAAAACTGTTTTTT. Protein product: CAWSKGRANEKLFF.

This chain joins TRBV25-1 and TRBJ2-7; no clear D. This CDR3 spans 12 amino acids. CDR1 MGHDK and CDR2 SYGVNS come from the germline V gene. The V end was cut by 3 bases, the J end by 5 bases, with 8 bases between. The CDR3 DNA is TGTGCCAGCAGTGAGGACCTCCACGAGCAGTACTTC. Translation gives CASSEDLHEQYF.

The chain is built from TRBV19 and TRBJ2-1; no reliable D call. This CDR3 has 15 residues. V was cut by 0 bases and J by 3 bases, with 9 bases left in between. Germline values: CDR1 LNHDA, CDR2 SQIVND (reference sequence). CDR3 sequence: CASSIENTYYNEQFF. Written as DNA, the CDR3 is TGTGCCAGTAGTATAGAGAATACATACTACAATGAGCAGTTCTTC.

This clone has only a few counts. V usage is TRBV28 and J usage is TRBJ1-2; perhaps TRBD1 as D (6 bases). CDR1 is MDHEN, CDR2 SYDVKM, per germline. V lost 2 bases and J lost 8, with 12 bases in between. The CDR3 length is 13 residues. The CDR3 DNA reads TGTGCCAGCAGTTTAGGGGGGCCCCTAGGCTACACCTTC. Residues: CASSLGGPLGYTF.

The chain joins TRBV4-2 to TRBJ2-6, with 7 bases fitting TRBD2. J lost 2 bases, V lost 4 bases, and 11 bases had no gene match. In germline, CDR1 is LGHNA, CDR2 YNFKEQ. This CDR3 region has 18 residues. The CDR3 DNA reads as TGTGCCAGCAGCCCCACCGGGGCGGGAGAAGCTGGGGCCAACGTCCTGACTTTC. Amino acids: CASSPTGAGEAGANVLTF.

This chain joins TRBV5-1 and TRBJ2-1, with D perhaps matching TRBD1 or TRBD2 (5 bases each). The length of the CDR3 is 16 residues. The germline V gene encodes CDR1 SGHRS and CDR2 YFSETQ. V was pared by 2 bases and J by 2 bases, with 14 bases between. CDR3 loop: CASSFGAGGPYNEQFF. CDR3 nucleotide sequence: TGCGCCAGCAGCTTCGGGGCCGGTGGCCCCTACAATGAGCAGTTCTTC.